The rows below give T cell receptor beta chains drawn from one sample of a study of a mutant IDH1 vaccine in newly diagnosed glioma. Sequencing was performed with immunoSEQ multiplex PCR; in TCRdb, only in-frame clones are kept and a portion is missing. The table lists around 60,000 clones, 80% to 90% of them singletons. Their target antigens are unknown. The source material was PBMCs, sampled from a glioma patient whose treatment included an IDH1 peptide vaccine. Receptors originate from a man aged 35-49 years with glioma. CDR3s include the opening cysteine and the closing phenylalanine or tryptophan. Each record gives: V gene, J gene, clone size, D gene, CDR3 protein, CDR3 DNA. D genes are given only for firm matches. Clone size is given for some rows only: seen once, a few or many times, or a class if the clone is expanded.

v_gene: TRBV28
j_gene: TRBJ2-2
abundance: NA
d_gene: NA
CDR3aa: CASSLLGDTGELFF
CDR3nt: TGTGCCAGCAGTTTGTTAGGAGACACCGGGGAGCTGTTTTTT

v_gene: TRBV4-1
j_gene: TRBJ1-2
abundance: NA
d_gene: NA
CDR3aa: CASSQDRYNYGYTF
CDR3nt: TGCGCCAGCAGCCAAGATAGGTATAACTATGGCTACACCTTC

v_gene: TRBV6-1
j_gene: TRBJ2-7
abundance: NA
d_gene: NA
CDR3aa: CASSESEIPSYEQYF
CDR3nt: TGTGCCAGCAGTGAATCCGAGATCCCGTCCTACGAGCAGTACTTC

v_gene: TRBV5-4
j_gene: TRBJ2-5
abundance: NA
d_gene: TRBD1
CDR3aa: CASSTDRGETQYF
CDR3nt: TGTGCCAGCAGCACCGACAGGGGAGAGACCCAGTACTTC

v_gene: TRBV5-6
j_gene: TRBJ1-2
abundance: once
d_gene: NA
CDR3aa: CASSLESQGILYGYTF
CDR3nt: TGTGCCAGCAGCTTGGAGTCCCAGGGGATACTCTATGGCTACACCTTC

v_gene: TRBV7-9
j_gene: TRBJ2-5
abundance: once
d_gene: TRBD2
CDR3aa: CASSPGTRPETQYF
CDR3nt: TGTGCCAGCAGCCCCGGGACTAGGCCAGAGACCCAGTACTTC

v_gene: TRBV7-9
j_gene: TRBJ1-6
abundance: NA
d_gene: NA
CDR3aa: CASSLGQVYNSPLHF
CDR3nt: TGTGCCAGCAGCTTAGGGCAGGTCTATAATTCACCCCTCCACTTT

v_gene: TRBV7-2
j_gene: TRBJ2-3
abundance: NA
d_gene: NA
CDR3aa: CASSLGTDTQYF
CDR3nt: TGTGCCAGCAGCCTCGGCACAGATACGCAGTATTTT

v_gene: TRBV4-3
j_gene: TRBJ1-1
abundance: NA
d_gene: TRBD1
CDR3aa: CASSQDRGGQAFF
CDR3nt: TGCGCCAGCAGCCAAGATAGAGGGGGACAGGCTTTCTTT

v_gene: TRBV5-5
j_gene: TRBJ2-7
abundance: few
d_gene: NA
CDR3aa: CASSLGTQPYEQYF
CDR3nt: TGTGCCAGCAGCTTGGGGACGCAACCCTACGAGCAGTACTTC

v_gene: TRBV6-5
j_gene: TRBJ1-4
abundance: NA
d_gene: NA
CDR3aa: CASSYKPSGGVEKLFF
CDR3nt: TGTGCCAGCAGTTACAAGCCCAGTGGGGGAGTTGAAAAACTGTTTTTT

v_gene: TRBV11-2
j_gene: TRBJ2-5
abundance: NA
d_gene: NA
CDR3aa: CASSLDGAQYF
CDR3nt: TGTGCCAGCAGCCTAGATGGGGCCCAGTACTTC

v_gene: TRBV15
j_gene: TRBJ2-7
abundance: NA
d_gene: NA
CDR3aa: CATSKTPSSYEQYF
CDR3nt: TGTGCCACCAGCAAGACCCCCAGCTCCTACGAGCAGTACTTC

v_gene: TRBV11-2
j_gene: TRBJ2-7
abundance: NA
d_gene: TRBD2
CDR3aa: CASSFPRTSGTSYEQYF
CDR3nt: TGTGCCAGCAGCTTTCCCCGGACTAGCGGGACCTCCTACGAGCAGTACTTC

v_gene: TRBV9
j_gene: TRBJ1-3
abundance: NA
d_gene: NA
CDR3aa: CASSARYVGTIYF
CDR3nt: TGTGCCAGCAGCGCTCGATACGTGGGCACCATATATTTT

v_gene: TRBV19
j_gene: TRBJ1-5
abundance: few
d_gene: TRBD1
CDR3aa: CASSLRGPNQPQHF
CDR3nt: TGTGCCAGTAGCCTCAGGGGGCCCAATCAGCCCCAGCATTTT

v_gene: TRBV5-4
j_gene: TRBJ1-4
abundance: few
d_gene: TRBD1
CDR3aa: CASSHHRDRGRTNEKLFF
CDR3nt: TGTGCCAGCAGCCACCACCGGGACAGGGGGCGGACTAATGAAAAACTGTTTTTT